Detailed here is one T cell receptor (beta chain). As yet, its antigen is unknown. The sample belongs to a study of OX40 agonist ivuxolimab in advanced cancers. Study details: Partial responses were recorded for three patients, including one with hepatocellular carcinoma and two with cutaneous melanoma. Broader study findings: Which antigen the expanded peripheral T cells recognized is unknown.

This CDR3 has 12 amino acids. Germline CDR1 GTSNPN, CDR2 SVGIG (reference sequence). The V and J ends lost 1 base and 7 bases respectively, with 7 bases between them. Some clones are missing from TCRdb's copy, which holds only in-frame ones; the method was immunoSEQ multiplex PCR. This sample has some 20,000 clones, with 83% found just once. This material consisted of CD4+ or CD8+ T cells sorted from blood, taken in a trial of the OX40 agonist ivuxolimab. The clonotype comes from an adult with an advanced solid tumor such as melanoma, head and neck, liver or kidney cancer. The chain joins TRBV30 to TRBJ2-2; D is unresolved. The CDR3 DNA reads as TGTGCCTGGAGTGGGAACTACGGGGAGCTGTTTTTT. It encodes CAWSGNYGELFF.